These T cell receptor beta chains were read from a single sample in a study of liver allograft versus peripheral blood T cells. MiXCR was run by TCRdb on the reads, yielding one entry per CDR3 protein. The sample has more than 10,000 distinct CDR3 sequences, 25% to 30% seen once. These receptors were taken from a human patient who had a liver transplant. Some T cells may possibly be graft donor cells. The CDR3 runs from the conserved cysteine through the conserved F or W. A D gene is named only where the DNA matches it firmly. The size field is filled for only some rows; it gives once, few, many or a size class.

.,TRBV5-6,TRBD2,TRBJ2-3,CASSVSGTIDTQYF,TGTGCCAGCAGCGTTAGCGGGACTATAGATACGCAGTATTTT
.,TRBV5-4,.,TRBJ1-3,CASSLAQGNTIYF,TGTGCCAGCAGCTTGGCCCAGGGAAACACCATATATTTT
.,TRBV11-1,.,TRBJ2-5,CASSPIGGGTQYF,TGTGCCAGCAGCCCAATCGGTGGGGGGACCCAGTACTTC
.,TRBV12-3/TRBV12-4,TRBD1,TRBJ1-4,CASSLKIGQGGASEKLFF,TGTGCCAGCAGTTTGAAGATCGGACAGGGCGGGGCAAGCGAAAAACTGTTTTTT
.,TRBV9,.,TRBJ1-2,CASSARQVNYGYTF,TGTGCCAGCAGCGCCCGACAGGTTAACTATGGCTACACCTTC
medium-sized,TRBV18,TRBD1,TRBJ1-2,CASSPGKDRANRDGYTF,TGTGCCAGCTCACCAGGTAAGGACAGGGCGAACAGAGATGGCTACACCTTC
few,TRBV30,TRBD2,TRBJ2-2,CAWETSGNTGELFF,TGTGCCTGGGAGACTAGCGGAAACACCGGGGAGCTGTTTTTT
.,TRBV10-1,TRBD1,TRBJ1-1,CASRAGTGGVGGTEAFF,TGCGCCAGCAGGGCCGGGACAGGGGGCGTCGGGGGCACTGAAGCTTTCTTT
medium-sized,TRBV27,TRBD2,TRBJ2-7,CASSLRTSGVDEQYF,TGTGCCAGCAGCCTAAGGACTAGCGGGGTAGACGAGCAGTACTTC
few,TRBV27,.,TRBJ1-5,CATSLSWSNQPQHF,TGTGCCACCTCTCTCTCCTGGAGCAATCAGCCCCAGCATTTT
medium-sized,TRBV10-3,TRBD1,TRBJ2-1,CAITGGGNYNEQFF,TGTGCCATCACAGGGGGCGGGAACTACAATGAGCAGTTCTTC
once,TRBV20-1,.,TRBJ2-1,CSATQGPYNEQFF,TGCAGTGCCACTCAAGGACCTTACAATGAGCAGTTCTTC
.,TRBV25-1,.,TRBJ2-3,CASSARRDTQYF,TGTGCCAGCAGTGCGCGAAGGGATACGCAGTATTTT
.,TRBV6-6,.,TRBJ1-2,CASTHGGAGYGYTF,TGTGCCAGCACCCACGGGGGGGCCGGGTATGGCTACACCTTC
many,TRBV5-6,.,TRBJ2-7,CASSFGRQSYEQYF,TGTGCCAGCAGCTTTGGGCGACAGTCCTACGAGCAGTACTTC
few,TRBV5-6,.,TRBJ1-5,CASSLAAGTPNQPQHF,TGTGCCAGCAGCTTGGCCGCCGGGACACCAAATCAGCCCCAGCATTTT
medium-sized,TRBV18,.,TRBJ1-3,CASSPEGFYTIYF,TGTGCCAGCTCACCGGAAGGGTTCTACACCATATATTTT
.,TRBV7-9,.,TRBJ2-7,CASSSVGTHSYEQYF,TGTGCCAGCAGCTCCGTCGGGACTCACTCCTACGAGCAGTACTTC
.,TRBV6-5,.,TRBJ1-2,CSAGTTVYGYTF,TGTTCGGCCGGGACCACGGTATATGGCTACACCTTC
.,TRBV14,.,TRBJ2-1,CASSQVRGSGAGFF,TGTGCCAGCAGCCAAGTCAGGGGGAGCGGGGCCGGTTTCTTC
few,TRBV18,.,TRBJ1-1,CASSRRVGENTEAFF,TGTGCCAGCTCACGCAGGGTCGGGGAAAACACTGAAGCTTTCTTT
few,TRBV19,.,TRBJ2-4,CASSIGTGGLGAKNIQYF,TGTGCCAGTAGTATTGGAACCGGGGGGCTTGGGGCCAAAAACATTCAGTACTTC
many,TRBV18,TRBD1,TRBJ1-3,CASSYGQVENTIYF,TGTGCCAGCTCTTACGGACAGGTAGAAAACACCATATATTTT
many,TRBV6-2/TRBV6-3,TRBD1,TRBJ1-5,CASRRTGQNQPQHF,TGTGCCAGCAGACGGACAGGGCAAAATCAGCCCCAGCATTTT
.,TRBV7-9,.,TRBJ2-3,CASSLATAQSTDTQYF,TGTGCCAGCAGCTTAGCTACAGCCCAGAGTACAGATACGCAGTATTTT
many,TRBV6-5,TRBD1,TRBJ1-1,CASSYGTGLGTEAFF,TGTGCCAGCAGTTACGGGACAGGGCTGGGGACTGAAGCTTTCTTT
.,TRBV20-1,.,TRBJ1-2,CSAPPPGQLIGGYTF,TGCAGTGCACCCCCCCCGGGACAATTAATAGGGGGCTACACCTTC
.,TRBV5-6,.,TRBJ1-5,CASSFSGRGSRQPQHF,TGTGCCAGCAGCTTTTCCGGCAGGGGAAGTAGGCAGCCCCAGCATTTT
medium-sized,TRBV18,.,TRBJ1-2,CASSPRTGADGYTF,TGTGCCAGCTCACCACGCACTGGGGCGGACGGCTACACCTTC